This record covers a single T cell receptor (beta chain). The data stem from a study of blood T cell repertoires in COVID-19. On the study more broadly: PBMCs, B-cell-depleted T cells, or T cells were the source of the cDNA or gDNA that made up the material.

The assay was immunoSEQ multiplex PCR, and TCRdb's table has in-frame clones only and misses some. The sample holds around 16,000 clones, approximately 80% seen once. Trimming took 0 bases from V and 2 from J, leaving 5 bases between them. Germline V gene lookup returns CDR1 LGHDT and CDR2 YNNKEL (reference sequence). CDR3 length: 13 amino acids. The TCR sequence derives from a human donor in a cohort sampled during active COVID-19. The chain uses TRBV3-1 (or the pseudogene TRBV3-2) and TRBJ2-7; D unclear. What was sequenced was peripheral blood. CDR3 bases: TGTGCCAGCAGCCAAGACGGAGCCTACGAGCAGTACTTC. It codes for CASSQDGAYEQYF.